This TCR beta chain was sequenced during a study of cytomegalovirus exposure and HLA in healthy donors. 13 Jbeta primers and 60 Vbeta primers were used for the PCR. The data were produced by immunoSEQ multiplex PCR, yet TCRdb's version contains in-frame clones alone and is incomplete. The repertoire holds 120,000 to 150,000 clones, with approximately 82% as singletons. General observations from the study: Using the classifier, cytomegalovirus status was reportedly diagnosed with high specificity and sensitivity.

On this clone: The antigen remains unidentified.

The CDR3 is 14 residues long. Germline CDR1 is MNHEY and CDR2 is SVGAGI. V shed 5 bases and J shed 1 base, with 8 bases lying between them. This chain uses TRBV6-5 with TRBJ1-4; D gene uncertain. Material: PBMCs. This receptor was obtained from a woman in her thirties or forties in good health and CMV-seronegative. CDR3 protein: CASSEPGTNEKLFF. The CDR3 nucleotides are TGTGCCAGCAGTGAACCGGGAACTAATGAAAAACTGTTTTTT.